These T cell receptor beta chains were read from a single sample in a study of blood T cell repertoires in COVID-19. Profiled with immunoSEQ multiplex PCR; TCRdb holds only in-frame clones, not every one. The sample lists 90,000 or so clones; roughly 89% were seen once. The source material was peripheral blood. Source of these receptors: a woman of 80 years or more with active COVID-19. Both conserved end residues are part of each CDR3. A D gene is named only where the DNA matches it firmly. The size field is filled for only some rows; it gives once, few, many or a size class.

>NA|TRBJ2-7|NA|TRBV6-2/TRBV6-3
TGTGCCAGCAGCCGACTAGTCCTCCACCTCAACGAGCAGTACTTC
CASSRLVLHLNEQYF
>once|TRBJ2-5|NA|TRBV28
TGTGCCAGCAGACCCGACAATCAAGAGACCCAGTACTTC
CASRPDNQETQYF
>NA|TRBJ2-6|TRBD2|TRBV5-1
TGCGCCAGCAGCTTGAGTAGCGGGAGTGCTGGGGCCAACGTCCTGACTTTC
CASSLSSGSAGANVLTF
>NA|TRBJ1-1|NA|TRBV5-1
TGCGCCAGCAGCTTACGCGACAGGCGGAACACTGAAGCTTTCTTT
CASSLRDRRNTEAFF
>NA|TRBJ2-1|NA|TRBV18
TGTGCCAGCTCCCTTTTGAGGGCGAATGAGCAGTTCTTC
CASSLLRANEQFF
>NA|TRBJ1-6|NA|TRBV3-1/TRBV3-2
TGTGCCAGCAGCCCCGGGTGGTCCTATAATTCACCCCTCCACTTT
CASSPGWSYNSPLHF
>NA|TRBJ2-7|NA|TRBV9
TGTGCCAGCAGCCCCCCGGCGGATTCCTACGAGCAGTACTTC
CASSPPADSYEQYF
>NA|TRBJ1-2|NA|TRBV28
TGTGCCAGCAGTTACTCCACAGGGAAGTATGGCTACACCTTC
CASSYSTGKYGYTF
>NA|TRBJ2-7|NA|TRBV7-2
TGTGCCAGCAGCCCCGGTATCTACGAGCAGTACTTC
CASSPGIYEQYF
>NA|TRBJ1-2|NA|TRBV6-6
TGTGCCAGCAGCCCAGGGGTAAACTATGGCTACACCTTC
CASSPGVNYGYTF
>NA|TRBJ2-5|TRBD1|TRBV24-1
TGTGCCACCAGTGACCGAGGGACAGGGAACGGAGAGACCCAGTACTTC
CATSDRGTGNGETQYF
>NA|TRBJ1-2|NA|TRBV15
TGTGCCACCAGCAGGACGGCCGTTGCAGGGCTCTATGGCTACACCTTC
CATSRTAVAGLYGYTF
>few|TRBJ1-5|TRBD1|TRBV2
TGTGCCAGCAGTCGTAGGGGGCCGGGCCAGCCCCAGCATTTT
CASSRRGPGQPQHF
>NA|TRBJ1-3|TRBD1|TRBV5-1
TGCGCCAGCAGCCTACCCACAGGGGGCTCTGGAAACACCATATATTTT
CASSLPTGGSGNTIYF
>once|TRBJ2-1|TRBD1|TRBV28
TGTGCCAGCAGTGGGTGGGGGGACAGGGGGCCGGATGAGCAGTTCTTC
CASSGWGDRGPDEQFF
>NA|TRBJ2-1|TRBD1|TRBV19
TGTGCCAGTAGCATAGCCGGACAGGGCTCCTACAATGAGCAGTTCTTC
CASSIAGQGSYNEQFF
>once|TRBJ2-1|NA|TRBV7-7
TGTGCCAGCAGCCCAGACAGGTTCAATGAGCAGTTCTTC
CASSPDRFNEQFF
>NA|TRBJ2-1|TRBD2|TRBV27
TGTGCCAGCAGTCCCCGGACTAGCGGTCGTCCCTACAATGAGCAGTTCTTC
CASSPRTSGRPYNEQFF
>NA|TRBJ2-3|TRBD2|TRBV28
TGTGCCAGCAGTTTGTACGGGACTAGCGGGCTGGGGAAAGATACGCAGTATTTT
CASSLYGTSGLGKDTQYF
>NA|TRBJ2-7|NA|TRBV18
TGTGCCAGCTCCTCGGGAGTCCTAAATGAGCAGTACTTC
CASSSGVLNEQYF
>NA|TRBJ2-1|TRBD2|TRBV4-3
TGCGCCAGCAGCCAACCGTACAAGCTAGCGGGAGGCGGCAATGAGCAGTTCTTC
CASSQPYKLAGGGNEQFF
>NA|TRBJ2-1|NA|TRBV4-1
TGCGCCAGCAGCCAGCAGACAGGTTCCGTGGAGCAGTTCTTC
CASSQQTGSVEQFF
>few|TRBJ2-6|NA|TRBV2
TGTGCCAGCAGTGAGGAAGGGGTTCTTAGGGCCAACGTCCTGACTTTC
CASSEEGVLRANVLTF
>NA|TRBJ2-2|NA|TRBV4-3
TGCGCCAGCAGCCAAGCCAGACAGTCCGGGGAGCTGTTTTTT
CASSQARQSGELFF
>NA|TRBJ2-5|TRBD2|TRBV7-2
TGTGCCAGCTCCCGGGGAGCGGGACAAGAGACCCAGTACTTC
CASSRGAGQETQYF
>NA|TRBJ1-2|NA|TRBV27
TGTGCCAGCAGAGTTCGGGGGGCGCAAGGCTACACCTTC
CASRVRGAQGYTF
>NA|TRBJ2-2|NA|TRBV5-1
TGCGCCAGCAGCTTTAGCACGGGGACGAACACCGGGGAGCTGTTTTTT
CASSFSTGTNTGELFF
>NA|TRBJ2-7|NA|TRBV19
TGTGCCAGTAGTATCGCGACTACCTACGAGCAGTACTTC
CASSIATTYEQYF
>NA|TRBJ2-1|TRBD2|TRBV5-4
TGTGCCAGCAGTTCGGGGACTAGCGGGAGGAGTTCCTACAATGAGCAGTTCTTC
CASSSGTSGRSSYNEQFF
>NA|TRBJ2-4|TRBD2|TRBV10-1
TGCGCCAGCCCCCGGAGGCTGACTAGCGGGCGTAGAATAGCCAAAAACATTCAGTACTTC
CASPRRLTSGRRIAKNIQYF
>NA|TRBJ2-7|TRBD1|TRBV18
TGTGCCAGCTCACCCACGGGACAGGCTTCGGGCGAGCAGTACTTC
CASSPTGQASGEQYF
>NA|TRBJ2-7|NA|TRBV7-8
TGTGCCAGCAGCACCGCTTGGGGGCCGACTCGGAGCGAGCAGTACTTC
CASSTAWGPTRSEQYF
>NA|TRBJ2-5|TRBD2|TRBV30
TGTGCCTGGAGTCTCGGGACTAGCGGGAGTTCAGAGACCCAGTACTTC
CAWSLGTSGSSETQYF
>NA|TRBJ1-1|NA|TRBV2
TGTGCCAGACGGAGGGTGAGACTAAACGGGGCTGAAGCTTTCTTT
CARRRVRLNGAEAFF
>NA|TRBJ2-7|NA|TRBV10-2
TGCGCCAGCAGTGAAGCAGCGGTCTACGAGCAGTACTTC
CASSEAAVYEQYF
>NA|TRBJ2-3|NA|TRBV28
TGTGCCAGCAGTTTAGGACTGTTCACAGATACGCAGTATTTT
CASSLGLFTDTQYF
>NA|TRBJ1-4|NA|TRBV18
TGTGCCAGCTTCGGGAAGGGTGCAACTAATGAAAAACTGTTTTTT
CASFGKGATNEKLFF
>NA|TRBJ1-5|NA|TRBV6-2/TRBV6-3
TGTGCCAGCAGTTACGCGGGGGGCGCGGATCAGCCCCAGCATTTT
CASSYAGGADQPQHF
>NA|TRBJ2-3|NA|TRBV7-9
TGTGCCAGCAGCGTCGCGGGACTGACAGATACGCAGTATTTT
CASSVAGLTDTQYF
>once|TRBJ2-5|TRBD2|TRBV2
TGTGCCAGCAGTGAGTTTCGGACTAGCGGGCAAGAGACCCAGTACTTC
CASSEFRTSGQETQYF
>NA|TRBJ2-2|NA|TRBV18
TGTGCCAGCTCACCATACCAGAGGCTAAACACCGGGGAGCTGTTTTTT
CASSPYQRLNTGELFF
>NA|TRBJ2-1|NA|TRBV3-1/TRBV3-2
TGTGCCAGCAGTATAATGAATGAGCAGTTCTTC
CASSIMNEQFF
>NA|TRBJ2-2|NA|TRBV18
TGTGCCAGCTCGCCTCAGGGTCCGAACACCGGGGAGCTGTTTTTT
CASSPQGPNTGELFF
>NA|TRBJ2-7|NA|TRBV7-2
TGTGCCAGCAGACGCGACCGAGACTCCACCCAGTACTTC
CASRRDRDSTQYF
>NA|TRBJ1-1|NA|TRBV10-1
TGCGCCAGCAGTGACCTAGGCTGCACTGAAGCTTTCTTT
CASSDLGCTEAFF
>NA|TRBJ1-3|NA|TRBV6-2/TRBV6-3
TGTGCCAGCAGTTATCTTCAGGGCTCTGGAAACACCATATATTTT
CASSYLQGSGNTIYF
>NA|TRBJ1-2|TRBD1|TRBV5-1
TGCGCCAGCAGCCGCAAACGGACGGGGACAGAGGGGGGCTATGGCTACACCTTC
CASSRKRTGTEGGYGYTF
>once|TRBJ1-4|NA|TRBV28
TGTGCCACCAGGGTCGGTTCAACTAATGAAAAACTGTTTTTT
CATRVGSTNEKLFF
>NA|TRBJ1-1|NA|TRBV9
TGTGCCAGCAGCGTAGAAACAGGGCAGAACACTGAAGCTTTCTTT
CASSVETGQNTEAFF
>once|TRBJ1-2|NA|TRBV4-3
TGCGCCAGCAGCCAAGACTCGGGGAACTATGGCTACACCTTC
CASSQDSGNYGYTF
>NA|TRBJ1-1|TRBD1|TRBV19
TGTGCCAGTAGCAAGGGACAGGGAGGGACTGAAGCTTTCTTT
CASSKGQGGTEAFF
>once|TRBJ1-2|TRBD1|TRBV7-2
TGTGCCAGCAGCTCCGCACAGGGGGCTACTCCCTATGGCTACACCTTC
CASSSAQGATPYGYTF
>once|TRBJ2-1|TRBD2|TRBV24-1
TGTGCCACCAGTGATTCGACTAGCGGGGTCATAAGCTCCTACAATGAGCAGTTCTTC
CATSDSTSGVISSYNEQFF
>NA|TRBJ2-1|NA|TRBV9
TGTGCCAGCGCGGAGGGGGCATCCTCCTACAATGAGCAGTTCTTC
CASAEGASSYNEQFF